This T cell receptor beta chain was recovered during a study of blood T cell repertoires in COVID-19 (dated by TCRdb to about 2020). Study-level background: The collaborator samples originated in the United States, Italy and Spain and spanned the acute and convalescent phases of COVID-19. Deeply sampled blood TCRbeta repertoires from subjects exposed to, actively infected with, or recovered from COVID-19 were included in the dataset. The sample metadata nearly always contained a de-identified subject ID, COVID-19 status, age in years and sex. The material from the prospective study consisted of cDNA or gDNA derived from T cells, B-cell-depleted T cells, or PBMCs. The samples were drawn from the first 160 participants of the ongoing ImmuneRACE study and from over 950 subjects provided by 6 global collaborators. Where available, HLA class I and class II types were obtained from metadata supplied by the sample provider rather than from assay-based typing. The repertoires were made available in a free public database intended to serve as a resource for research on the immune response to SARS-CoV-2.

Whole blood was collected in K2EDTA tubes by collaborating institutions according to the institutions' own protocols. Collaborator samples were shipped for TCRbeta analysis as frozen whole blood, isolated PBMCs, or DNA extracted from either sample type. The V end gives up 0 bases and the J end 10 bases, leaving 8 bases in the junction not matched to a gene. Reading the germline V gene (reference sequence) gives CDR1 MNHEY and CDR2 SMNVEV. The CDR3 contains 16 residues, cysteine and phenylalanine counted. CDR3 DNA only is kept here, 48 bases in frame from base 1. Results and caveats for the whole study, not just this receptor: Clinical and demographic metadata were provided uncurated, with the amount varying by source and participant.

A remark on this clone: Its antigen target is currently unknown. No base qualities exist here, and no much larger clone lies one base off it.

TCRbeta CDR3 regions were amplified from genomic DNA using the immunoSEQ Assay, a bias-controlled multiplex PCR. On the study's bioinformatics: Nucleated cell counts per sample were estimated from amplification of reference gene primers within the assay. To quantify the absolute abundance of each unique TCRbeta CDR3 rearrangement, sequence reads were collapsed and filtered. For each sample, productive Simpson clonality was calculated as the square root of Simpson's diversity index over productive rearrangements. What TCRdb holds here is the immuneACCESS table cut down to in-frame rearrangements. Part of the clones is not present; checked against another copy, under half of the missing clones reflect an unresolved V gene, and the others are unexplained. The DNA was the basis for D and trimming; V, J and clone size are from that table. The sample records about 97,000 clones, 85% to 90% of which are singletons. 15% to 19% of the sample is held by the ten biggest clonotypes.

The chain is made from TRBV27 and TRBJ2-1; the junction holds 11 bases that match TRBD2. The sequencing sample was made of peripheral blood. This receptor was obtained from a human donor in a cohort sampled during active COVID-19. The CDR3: CASSLSKPGLAEEQFF. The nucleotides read TGTGCCAGCAGTTTATCGAAGCCGGGACTAGCGGAAGAGCAGTTCTTC.